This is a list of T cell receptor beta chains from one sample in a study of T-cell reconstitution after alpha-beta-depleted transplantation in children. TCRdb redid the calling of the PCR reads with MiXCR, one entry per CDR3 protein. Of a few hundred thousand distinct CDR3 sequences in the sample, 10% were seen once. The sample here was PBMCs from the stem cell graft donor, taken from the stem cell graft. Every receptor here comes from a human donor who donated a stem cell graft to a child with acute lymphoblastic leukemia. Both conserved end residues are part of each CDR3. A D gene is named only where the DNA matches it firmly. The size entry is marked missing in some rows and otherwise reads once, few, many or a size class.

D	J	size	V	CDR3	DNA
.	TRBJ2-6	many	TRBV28	CASSPGNGANVLTF	TGTGCCAGCAGTCCGGGTAATGGGGCCAACGTCCTGACTTTC
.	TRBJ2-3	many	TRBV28	CASSLLVDLGTDTQYF	TGTGCCAGCAGTTTACTGGTCGATCTGGGGACAGATACGCAGTATTTT
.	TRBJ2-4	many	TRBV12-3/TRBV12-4	CASSPHGTVAKNIQYF	TGTGCCAGCAGTCCCCACGGGACTGTAGCCAAAAACATTCAGTACTTC
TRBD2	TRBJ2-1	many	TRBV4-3	CASSQGTSENEQFF	TGCGCCAGCAGCCAAGGGACTAGCGAGAATGAGCAGTTCTTC
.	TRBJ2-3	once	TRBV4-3	CASSQGILEDTQYF	TGCGCCAGCAGCCAAGGGATCCTAGAAGATACGCAGTATTTT
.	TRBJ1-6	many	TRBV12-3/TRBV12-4	CASSFGNSPLHF	TGTGCCAGCAGTTTCGGGAATTCACCCCTCCACTTT
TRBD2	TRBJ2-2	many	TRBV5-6	CASSLDQPGGTGELFF	TGTGCCAGCAGCTTGGACCAGCCGGGGGGGACCGGGGAGCTGTTTTTT
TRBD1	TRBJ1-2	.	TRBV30	CAGRGQGNDGYTF	TGTGCCGGCCGGGGACAGGGCAACGATGGCTACACCTTC
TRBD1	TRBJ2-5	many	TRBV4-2	CASSQDRTGVQETQYF	TGTGCCAGCAGCCAAGACCGGACAGGGGTCCAAGAGACCCAGTACTTC
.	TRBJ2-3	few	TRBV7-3	CASSLTRDAPDTQYF	TGTGCCAGCAGCTTAACGAGAGATGCGCCAGATACGCAGTATTTT
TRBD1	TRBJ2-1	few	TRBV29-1	CSVSGTAYNEQFF	TGCAGCGTTTCCGGGACAGCTTACAATGAGCAGTTCTTC
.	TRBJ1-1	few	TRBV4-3	CASSQDWGDTEAFF	TGCGCCAGCAGCCAAGATTGGGGGGACACTGAAGCTTTCTTT
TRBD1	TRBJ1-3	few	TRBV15	CATSRDAGGLGSGNTIYF	TGTGCCACCAGCAGAGATGCAGGGGGCCTGGGCTCTGGAAACACCATATATTTT
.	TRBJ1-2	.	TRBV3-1	CASSQGQTNYGYTF	TGTGCCAGCAGCCAAGGTCAGACTAACTATGGCTACACCTTC
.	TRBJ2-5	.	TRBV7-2	CASSSVAENQETQYF	TGTGCCAGCAGCTCCGTAGCGGAGAACCAAGAGACCCAGTACTTC
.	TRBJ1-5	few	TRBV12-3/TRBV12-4	CASSLTLGPLNQPQHF	TGTGCCAGCAGTTTAACGTTGGGACCGCTCAATCAGCCCCAGCATTTT
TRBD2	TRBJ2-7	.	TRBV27	CASSLVAGATSSYEQYF	TGTGCCAGCAGTTTAGTAGCGGGGGCTACGAGCTCCTACGAGCAGTACTTC
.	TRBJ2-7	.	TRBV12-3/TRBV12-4	CASSSGSSLYEQYF	TGTGCCAGCAGTTCCGGTAGTAGTCTCTACGAGCAGTACTTC